A selection of T cell receptor beta chains follows, all from one sample in a study of human T cells and chemical hapten exposure. TCRdb reprocessed the RACE reads via MiXCR and lists one record per CDR3 protein. Of more than 95,000 distinct CDR3 sequences in the sample, roughly a third were seen once. This material consisted of whole blood, taken in connection with sensitization to the hapten diphenylcyclopropenone (DPC). These receptors came from a man between 35 and 55 years old with alopecia areata. Some clones in this sample may be carry-over from other donors' samples. Each CDR3 is given with its conserved first and last residue.

j_call: TRBJ2-7; v_call: TRBV18; cdr3_length: 16; cdr3_aa: CASSPPELAGGREQYF
j_call: TRBJ2-3; v_call: TRBV7-8; cdr3_length: 17; cdr3_aa: CASSDRLAGVRTDTQYF
j_call: TRBJ1-1; v_call: TRBV2; cdr3_length: 14; cdr3_aa: CASSVGTVNTEAFF
j_call: TRBJ1-1; v_call: TRBV29-1; cdr3_length: 8; cdr3_aa: CSVESAFF
j_call: TRBJ2-1; v_call: TRBV28; cdr3_length: 16; cdr3_aa: CASSSIAGGAYNEQFF
j_call: TRBJ2-3; v_call: TRBV2; cdr3_length: 15; cdr3_aa: CASTWGTSGTDTQYF
j_call: TRBJ2-1; v_call: TRBV9; cdr3_length: 14; cdr3_aa: CASSVGGGKDEQFF
j_call: TRBJ2-1; v_call: TRBV29-1; cdr3_length: 16; cdr3_aa: CSVEDIEREGRYEQFF
j_call: TRBJ2-5; v_call: TRBV19; cdr3_length: 14; cdr3_aa: CASSSTASAETQYF
j_call: TRBJ2-1; v_call: TRBV25-1; cdr3_length: 20; cdr3_aa: CASSEWQGLAGGPGYNEQFF
j_call: TRBJ2-6; v_call: TRBV28; cdr3_length: 16; cdr3_aa: CASGTRTLSGANVLTF
j_call: TRBJ2-3; v_call: TRBV11-3; cdr3_length: 12; cdr3_aa: CASTPITDTQYF
j_call: TRBJ2-7; v_call: TRBV6-1; cdr3_length: 11; cdr3_aa: CASRVTYEQYF
j_call: TRBJ2-3; v_call: TRBV6-5; cdr3_length: 15; cdr3_aa: CASRISADPRDTQYF
j_call: TRBJ2-1; v_call: TRBV30; cdr3_length: 14; cdr3_aa: CAWSPLAANNEQFF
j_call: TRBJ2-1; v_call: TRBV7-3; cdr3_length: 15; cdr3_aa: CASSPSGSRRNEQFF
j_call: TRBJ2-5; v_call: TRBV7-8; cdr3_length: 13; cdr3_aa: CASSLASSETQYF
j_call: TRBJ2-5; v_call: TRBV7-2; cdr3_length: 16; cdr3_aa: CASSLGGLAGQETQYF
j_call: TRBJ2-1; v_call: TRBV20-1; cdr3_length: 15; cdr3_aa: CSAQGGQGIFNEQFF
j_call: TRBJ2-1; v_call: TRBV29-1; cdr3_length: 14; cdr3_aa: CSGTAGGGYNEQFF
j_call: TRBJ1-5; v_call: TRBV12-3/TRBV12-4; cdr3_length: 16; cdr3_aa: CASSLYNLQMGQPQHF
j_call: TRBJ2-1; v_call: TRBV4-3; cdr3_length: 20; cdr3_aa: CASSQDLGGLAGGAYNEQFF
j_call: TRBJ2-1; v_call: TRBV3-1; cdr3_length: 17; cdr3_aa: CASSLPIGSGTDNEQFF
j_call: TRBJ2-2; v_call: TRBV12-3/TRBV12-4; cdr3_length: 16; cdr3_aa: CASSLVRGRTVGELFF